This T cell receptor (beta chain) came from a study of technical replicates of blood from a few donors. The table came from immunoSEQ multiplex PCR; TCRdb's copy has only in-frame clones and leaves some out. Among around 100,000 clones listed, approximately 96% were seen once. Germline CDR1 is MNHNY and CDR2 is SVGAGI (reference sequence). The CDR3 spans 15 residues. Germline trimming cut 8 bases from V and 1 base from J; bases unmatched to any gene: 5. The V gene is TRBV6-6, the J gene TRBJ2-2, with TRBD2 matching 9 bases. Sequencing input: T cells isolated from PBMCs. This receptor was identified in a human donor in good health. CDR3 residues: CASLSGRLNTGELFF. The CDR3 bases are TGTGCCAGCCTTAGCGGGAGATTGAACACCGGGGAGCTGTTTTTT.